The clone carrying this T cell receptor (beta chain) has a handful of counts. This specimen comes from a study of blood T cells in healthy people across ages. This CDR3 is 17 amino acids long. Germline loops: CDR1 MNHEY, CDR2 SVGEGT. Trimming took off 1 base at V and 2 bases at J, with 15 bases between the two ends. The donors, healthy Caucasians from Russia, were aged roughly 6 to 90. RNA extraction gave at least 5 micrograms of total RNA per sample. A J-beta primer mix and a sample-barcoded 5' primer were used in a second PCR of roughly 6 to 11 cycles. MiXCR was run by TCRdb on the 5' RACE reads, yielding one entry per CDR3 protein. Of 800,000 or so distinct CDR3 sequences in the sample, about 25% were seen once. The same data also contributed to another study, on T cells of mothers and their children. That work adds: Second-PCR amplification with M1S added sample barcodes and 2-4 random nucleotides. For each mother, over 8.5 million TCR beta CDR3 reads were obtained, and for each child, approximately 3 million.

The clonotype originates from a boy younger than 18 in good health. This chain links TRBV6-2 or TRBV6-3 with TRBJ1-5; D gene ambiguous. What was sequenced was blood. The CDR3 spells CASSYLADTFGNQPQHF. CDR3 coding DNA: TGTGCCAGCAGTTACTTGGCAGATACTTTCGGCAATCAGCCCCAGCATTTT.